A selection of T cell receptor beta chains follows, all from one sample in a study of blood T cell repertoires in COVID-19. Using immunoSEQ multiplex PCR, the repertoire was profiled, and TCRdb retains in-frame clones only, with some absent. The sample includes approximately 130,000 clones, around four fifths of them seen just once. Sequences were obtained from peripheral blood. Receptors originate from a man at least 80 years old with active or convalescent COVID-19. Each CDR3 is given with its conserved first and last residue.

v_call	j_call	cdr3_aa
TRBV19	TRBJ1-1	CASSGTLGQGAEAFF
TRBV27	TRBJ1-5	CASSLSPGGNQPQHF
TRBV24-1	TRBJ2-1	CATSDPGQSSYNEQFF
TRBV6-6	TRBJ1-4	CASSQQGADTNEKLFF
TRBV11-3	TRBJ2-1	CASSPERGAHNEQFF
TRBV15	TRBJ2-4	CATSSVQGGIQYF
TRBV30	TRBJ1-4	CAWSPTRLGMGNEKLFF
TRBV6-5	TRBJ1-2	CATCRIQANYGYTF
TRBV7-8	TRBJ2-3	CASSWGLAGGRGDTQYF
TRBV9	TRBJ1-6	CASSVGGGNSPLHF
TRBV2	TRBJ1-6	CASILGGVRSPLHF
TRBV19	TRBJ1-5	CASSTGMGAGNQPQHF
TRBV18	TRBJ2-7	CASSPGEGPYEQYF
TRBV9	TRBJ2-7	CASSVAPSGAREQYF
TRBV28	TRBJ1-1	CASSRAGGNAEAFF
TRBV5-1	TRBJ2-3	CASSPGGGPDTQYF
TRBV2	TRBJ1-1	CASSQGGTEAFF
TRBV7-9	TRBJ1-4	CASHATNEKLFF
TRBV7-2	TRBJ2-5	CASSLAGWLETQYF